A selection of T cell receptor beta chains follows, all from one sample in a study of blood T cell repertoires in COVID-19. Only in-frame clones appear in the TCRdb table, and some are missing; sequencing was by immunoSEQ multiplex PCR. The sample carries about 220,000 clones, almost 90% recorded once. Sequencing was performed on PBMCs or T cells enriched from blood (not recorded which). The receptors come from a woman between 45 and 65 years old with acute COVID-19. Both conserved end residues are part of each CDR3. A D gene is named only where the DNA matches it firmly. Not all rows give a size; the values are once, few, many and, for expanded clones, a class.

j_call d_call v_call clone_size cdr3_nt cdr3_aa
TRBJ2-7 . TRBV11-2 few TGTGCCAGCAGCACCTACCGACTAGCCAGGGGAACCTACGAGCAGTACTTC CASSTYRLARGTYEQYF
TRBJ2-2 . TRBV27 . TGTGCCATCCATCCAAAAGGGGGAGTCACCGGGGAGCTGTTTTTT CAIHPKGGVTGELFF
TRBJ1-1 TRBD1 TRBV5-5 . TGTGCCAGCAGCTCCCAGGGGGACACTGAAGCTTTCTTT CASSSQGDTEAFF
TRBJ1-1 TRBD1 TRBV28 . TGTGCCAGCAGTTTTAATGGACAGGGCAACACTGAAGCTTTCTTT CASSFNGQGNTEAFF
TRBJ2-3 . TRBV9 . TGTGCCAGCAGCTCCGCGGAGGGCACAGATACGCAGTATTTT CASSSAEGTDTQYF
TRBJ2-7 TRBD1 TRBV7-2 . TGTGCCAGCAGCTGGGGGACAGGCGGTTCCTACGAGCAGTACTTC CASSWGTGGSYEQYF
TRBJ1-5 TRBD1 TRBV28 . TGTGCCAGCAGTTTATGGTTTAGGGACAGGGGGGTCCTCGAGAGCAATCAGCCCCAGCATTTT CASSLWFRDRGVLESNQPQHF
TRBJ2-7 . TRBV7-9 once TGTGCCAGCAGCCACCAAACGGCCTACGAGCAGTACTTC CASSHQTAYEQYF
TRBJ1-3 . TRBV19 . TGTGCCAGTAGTCTGAACCGATACGGACACCTAAGGATCCCGAGCTCTGGAAACACCATATATTTT CASSLNRYGHLRIPSSGNTIYF
TRBJ2-6 . TRBV19 . TGTGCCAGTAGCCCACACCTCCGACAGGCTCGGCGGGGGGCCAACGTCCTGACTTTC CASSPHLRQARRGANVLTF
TRBJ2-2 TRBD2 TRBV28 . TGTGCCAGCAGCCCCGGACTAGCGGAGAACACCGGGGAGCTGTTTTTT CASSPGLAENTGELFF
TRBJ1-3 . TRBV18 . TGTGCCAGCTCAACTAGGTTACACTCTGGAAACACCATATATTTT CASSTRLHSGNTIYF
TRBJ2-1 TRBD1 TRBV7-2 . TGTGCCAGCAGCTTTGACAGGGCCCCCTACAATGAGCAGTTCTTC CASSFDRAPYNEQFF
TRBJ2-1 . TRBV18 . TGTGCCAGCTCACTGAACCACAGGGATCTCTCCTACAATGAGCAGTTCTTC CASSLNHRDLSYNEQFF
TRBJ2-1 . TRBV4-1 . TGCGCCAGCAGCCGCGCCGGCAGCGGCTCCTACAATGAGCAGTTCTTC CASSRAGSGSYNEQFF
TRBJ1-1 . TRBV28 once TGTGCCAGCAGTTTGAGTGGTGTGAACACTGAAGCTTTCTTT CASSLSGVNTEAFF
TRBJ1-5 TRBD1 TRBV19 . TGTGCCAGTAGTCCGTTTGGGACAGGCCGTAATCAGCCCCAGCATTTT CASSPFGTGRNQPQHF
TRBJ2-1 . TRBV30 . TGTGCCTGGAGTGGGCTGGGAGGAGGGAAACCTCACAATGAGCAGTTCTTC CAWSGLGGGKPHNEQFF
TRBJ1-1 TRBD1 TRBV19 . TGTGCCAGTAGTATCCTACAGGGGTCCATCACTGAAGCTTTCTTT CASSILQGSITEAFF
TRBJ1-2 TRBD1 TRBV7-6 . TGTGCCAGCAGCGAACGGGACAGGGTTTACTATGGCTACACCTTC CASSERDRVYYGYTF
TRBJ1-6 TRBD1 TRBV27 . TGTGCCAGCAGCCGCCAGGGGGCGGGTTCACCCCTCCACTTT CASSRQGAGSPLHF
TRBJ1-2 . TRBV19 . TGTGCCAGTAGTACCCGGACGGGAAACTATGGCTACACCTTC CASSTRTGNYGYTF
TRBJ2-7 . TRBV19 . TGTGCCAGTAGTAAGGAGGCTAGGAGACCCTACGAGCAGTACTTC CASSKEARRPYEQYF
TRBJ1-2 TRBD1 TRBV6-5 . TGTGCCAGCAGTTCGCGGACAGGGGACTATGGCTACACCTTC CASSSRTGDYGYTF
TRBJ2-1 TRBD2 TRBV7-2 once TGTGCCAGCAGCTTAGCCGTCCTAGCGGGAGTTCGTAATGAGCAGTTCTTC CASSLAVLAGVRNEQFF
TRBJ2-1 . TRBV5-1 . TGCGCCAGCAGGTCTCTCTCCTACAATGAGCAGTTCTTC CASRSLSYNEQFF
TRBJ1-2 TRBD1 TRBV12-3/TRBV12-4 . TGTGCCAGCAGTTTGGACAGGAACTATGGCTACACCTTC CASSLDRNYGYTF
TRBJ1-1 TRBD1 TRBV18 . TGTGCCAGCTCACCAAGTCAGGGGGCTCCCTTGAAAGCTTTCTTT CASSPSQGAPLKAFF